One T cell receptor beta chain is described in this entry. Its target is unknown. This specimen includes other DNA sequences encoding the same CDR3. These data come from a study of cytomegalovirus exposure and HLA in healthy donors. The donors were members of the validation cohort, which comprised about 120 subjects and was separate from the first cohort of roughly 700 subjects. With 8 bases clipped from V and 6 bases from J, the junction kept 13 bases outside the gene matches. This CDR3 is built from 14 residues. Germline-derived CDR1 and CDR2 are GTSNPN and SVGIG (reference sequence). Sequencing used immunoSEQ multiplex PCR; TCRdb keeps in-frame clones, though not all of them. The repertoire consists of about 110,000 clones, with 90% to 96% occurring once and the leading ten covering roughly 0.7%. Broader study findings: The study put around 180 TCR beta chains on its list as cytomegalovirus-associated. Specificity of three CMV-associated chains for CMV antigens was verified in vitro. Per published reports, the classifier diagnosed cytomegalovirus status with high specificity and sensitivity.

The chain employs TRBV30 and TRBJ2-7, with 10 nucleotides matching TRBD2. The sample consisted of PBMCs. The sequence was collected from a woman younger than 30 in good health and CMV-seronegative. In DNA form, the CDR3 reads TGTGCCCAGGCGTTAGCGGGGGGCGGGCGCGAGCAGTACTTC. Protein sequence: CAQALAGGGREQYF.